These 24 T cell receptor beta chains came from one sample sequenced in a study of shared clonotypes between healthy human individuals. Clones were sequenced by immunoSEQ multiplex PCR, and TCRdb holds only the in-frame ones, with some missing. The profile shows around 1 million clones, more than 75% of them singletons. The sample consisted of memory CD4+ T cells sorted from blood. Subset in this sample: CD45RA-negative fraction. The source of these receptors is a man aged 18 to 29 in good health.

The CDR3 nucleotides read TGTGCCAGCAAAACGAGAGGCACCGTGGGCAAAAACATTCAGTACTTC. Amino acids: CASKTRGTVGKNIQYF. The rearrangement uses TRBV6-6 and TRBJ2-4, with D unclear. Germline CDR1 reads MNHNY; CDR2 reads SVGAGI (reference sequence). The CDR3 runs 16 residues. V lost 7 bases and J 3 bases, leaving 19 bases between the germline ends.

V gene TRBV15 combines with J gene TRBJ2-7, with D possibly matching TRBD1 (7 bases). The germline V and J ends were trimmed by 6 bases and 0 bases, with 12 bases remaining between them. Germline V gene data show CDR1 as LNHNV and CDR2 as YYDKDF (reference sequence). The CDR3 totals 14 residues. Written as DNA, the CDR3 is TGTGCCACCAGTCCAGGGGGGAGCTCCTACGAGCAGTACTTC. It yields the protein CATSPGGSSYEQYF.

The chain recombines TRBV5-4 with TRBJ2-2; D gene ambiguous. Trimming pared 4 bases from V and 2 bases from J, leaving 12 bases between. From germline, CDR1 is SGHNT and CDR2 YYREEE (reference sequence). There are 15 residues in the CDR3. CDR3 region: CASSPSVLNTGELFF. The CDR3 bases are TGTGCCAGCAGCCCCAGTGTATTAAACACCGGGGAGCTGTTTTTT.

This clone was recorded a few times. The rearrangement joins TRBV7-6 to TRBJ2-5; 7 bases are a match to TRBD1. The CDR3 spans 15 residues. Germline V lookup: CDR1 SGHVS, CDR2 FNYEAQ. The V and J ends lost 2 bases and 0 bases, in that order; junction bases with no gene match: 3. CDR3 region: CASSLTGTDQETQYF. The DNA for the CDR3 is TGTGCCAGCAGCTTAACCGGGACAGACCAAGAGACCCAGTACTTC. Full variable domain (missing parts from reference TRBV7-6 and TRBJ2-5): GAGVSQSPRYKVTKRGQDVALRCDPISGHVSLYWYRQALGQGPEFLTYFNYEAQQDKSGLPNDRFSAERPEGSISTLTIQRTEQRDSAMYRCASSLTGTDQETQYFGPGTRLLVL.

The chain combines TRBV5-4 with TRBJ2-5; D unclear. From germline, CDR1 is SGHNT and CDR2 YYREEE (reference sequence). V was cut by 0 bases and J by 1 base, with 7 bases left in between. This CDR3 spans 14 amino acids. The CDR3 nucleotides are TGTGCCAGCAGCTTGGGCCGGATCCAAGAGACCCAGTACTTC. Its translation: CASSLGRIQETQYF.

The chain joins TRBV18 to TRBJ2-7, with D perhaps TRBD1 (6 bases). Looked up from germline, CDR1 is KGHSH and CDR2 is LQKENI. This CDR3 has 14 amino acids. Trimming took 5 bases from V and 3 from J, leaving 14 bases between them. CDR3 sequence (DNA): TGTGCCAGCTCAACCGGGACAAAAGGCTACGAGCAGTACTTC. Its protein product is CASSTGTKGYEQYF.

The CDR3 region is CASSRGLVEYEQYF. The CDR3 DNA is TGTGCCAGCAGTCGAGGTCTAGTCGAGTACGAGCAGTACTTC. V gene TRBV11-2 combines with J gene TRBJ2-7; D remains ambiguous. This CDR3 comprises 14 residues. The V and J ends lost 6 bases and 4 bases respectively, with 16 bases between them. The germline gives CDR1 SGHAT, CDR2 FQNNGV.

The chain employs TRBV6-1 and TRBJ2-7; D may be TRBD1 (6 bases). This CDR3 is 14 amino acids long. Trimming shortened V by 6 bases and J by 0 bases, and 12 bases separated the two germline ends. The germline V gene has CDR1 MNHNS and CDR2 SASEGT. The CDR3 sequence: CASRATGDSYEQYF. The CDR3 nucleotides read TGTGCCAGCAGGGCGACAGGAGACTCCTACGAGCAGTACTTC.

The gene calls are TRBV11-2 and TRBJ2-1; weak D call: TRBD1 (6 bases). V was cut by 3 bases and J by 2 bases, with 11 bases left in between. The CDR3 has 15 residues. In germline, CDR1 is SGHAT, CDR2 FQNNGV. The CDR3 is CASSFLGGPYNEQFF. Here the CDR3 DNA reads TGTGCCAGCAGCTTTTTAGGGGGTCCCTACAATGAGCAGTTCTTC.

For the CDR3, the DNA is TGTGCCATCAGTGCCGGGACAGGACAAGAGACCCAGTACTTC. It specifies CAISAGTGQETQYF. This sequence joins TRBV10-3 and TRBJ2-5; 8 bases agree with TRBD1. V gave up 4 bases and J gave up 2 bases; unmatched junction bases: 3. Germline lookup yields CDR1 ENHRY and CDR2 SYGVKD. The length of the CDR3 is 14 residues.

Notes on this clone: Different DNA sequences within this sample yield the same CDR3. V usage is TRBV5-1 and J usage is TRBJ1-3; D not resolved. The CDR3 is made up of 15 amino acids. Germline-derived CDR1 and CDR2 are SGHRS and YFSETQ. Trimming removed 4 bases at V and 1 base at J, with 12 bases between. This CDR3 reads CASSLDRGSGNTIYF. In nucleotides, the CDR3 is TGCGCCAGCAGCCTGGATCGGGGTTCTGGAAACACCATATATTTT.

The chain joins TRBV15 to TRBJ1-6; D remains unclear. This CDR3 has 16 residues. Trimming stripped 0 bases from V and 0 bases from J, with 6 bases between. Germline assignment: CDR1 LNHNV and CDR2 YYDKDF (reference sequence). The CDR3 loop is CATSRDEGSYNSPLHF. DNA of the CDR3: TGTGCCACCAGCAGAGATGAGGGCTCCTATAATTCACCCCTCCACTTT.

The chain links TRBV7-9 to TRBJ1-1; D is unresolved. Trimming took 7 bases from V and 1 from J, leaving 10 bases between them. Germline CDR1 and CDR2: SEHNR and FQNEAQ (reference sequence). The CDR3 extends over 13 amino acids. The chain's CDR3 is CASTLQRNTEAFF. CDR3 DNA sequence: TGTGCCAGCACCCTACAGCGGAACACTGAAGCTTTCTTT. The whole variable domain, filled in from reference TRBV7-9 and TRBJ1-1, reads DTGVSQNPRHKITKRGQNVTFRCDPISEHNRLYWYRQTLGQGPEFLTYFQNEAQLEKSRLLSDRFSAERPKGSFSTLEIQRTEQGDSAMYLCASTLQRNTEAFFGQGTRLTVV.

This chain links TRBV19 with TRBJ2-7; perhaps D is TRBD1 or TRBD2 (5 bases each). The V end lost 3 bases, the J end lost 5 bases, and 11 bases lay between the germline ends. Germline V CDR1 and CDR2: LNHDA, SQIVND (reference sequence). CDR3 length equals 13 residues. CDR3 bases: TGTGCCAGTAGTATGTTCAGGGAGAACGAGCAGTACTTC. It is translated as CASSMFRENEQYF.

Turning to this clone: Other DNA variants within this sample encode the same CDR3. The CDR3 nucleotides are TGCAGCGTTCGGACTAGCGGGAGCTACGAGCAGTACTTC. Its protein is CSVRTSGSYEQYF. This chain links TRBV29-1 with TRBJ2-7; 13 bases are shared with TRBD2. The length of the CDR3 is 13 residues. CDR1 is SQVTM and CDR2 is ANQGSEA in the germline V gene. V was pared by 5 bases and J by 3 bases, with 1 base of the junction left unmatched.

This clone was picked up many times. The chain employs TRBV28 and TRBJ1-4, with D perhaps matching TRBD1 (6 bases). CDR1 is MDHEN and CDR2 is SYDVKM in the germline V gene. Trimming took off 3 bases at V and 7 bases at J, with 15 bases between the two ends. The CDR3 is made up of 15 amino acids. CDR3 sequence reads: CASSLGWGPGEKLFF. CDR3 nucleotide sequence: TGTGCCAGCAGTTTGGGTTGGGGGCCGGGTGAAAAACTGTTTTTT.

The chain employs TRBV2 and TRBJ2-1, with unresolved D. This CDR3 is built from 13 residues. Germline-derived CDR1 and CDR2 are SNHLY and FYNNEI. The ends were cut back, 4 bases at V and 3 bases at J, with 7 bases in the middle. CDR3 DNA sequence: TGTGCCAGCAGTGCACTGGGCTACAATGAGCAGTTCTTC. Encoded protein: CASSALGYNEQFF.

J is TRBJ2-7 and V is TRBV7-8; 7 bases are a match to TRBD2. Trimming cost V 4 bases and J 5 bases; bases outside gene matches: 11. CDR3 length: 15 residues. Germline loops: CDR1 SGHVS, CDR2 FQNEAQ. The CDR3 DNA sequence: TGTGCCAGCAGCTCATACGGCGGGAGTAGAAACGAGCAGTACTTC. It codes for CASSSYGGSRNEQYF.

This sequence joins TRBV30 and TRBJ2-5; either TRBD1 or TRBD2 may supply D (5 bases each). From germline, CDR1 is GTSNPN and CDR2 SVGIG (reference sequence). V lost 3 bases and J lost 7, with 21 bases in between. The CDR3 has 15 amino acids. The CDR3 DNA sequence: TGTGCCTGGAGCCACAGCCCTAGGGACCTGGGGACCCAGTACTTC. Translating gives CAWSHSPRDLGTQYF.

On this clone itself: This sample includes further DNA sequences coding for the same CDR3. This rearrangement joins TRBV25-1 to TRBJ2-7; weak D call: TRBD2 (6 bases). Germline CDR1 is MGHDK and CDR2 is SYGVNS. The CDR3 totals 14 residues. With 3 bases removed from V and 3 bases from J, the gap between germline ends came to 12 bases. CDR3 sequence reads: CASSESGSIYEQYF. As DNA, the CDR3 is TGTGCCAGCAGTGAGTCCGGGAGTATCTACGAGCAGTACTTC.

The chain combines TRBV28 with TRBJ2-1; D is perhaps TRBD2 (6 bases). Germline loops: CDR1 MDHEN, CDR2 SYDVKM. The CDR3 is 15 residues long. V lost 6 bases to trimming and J lost 4 bases, with 16 bases between them. CDR3 region: CASSPVTGEYNEQFF. The DNA of the CDR3 is TGTGCCAGCAGCCCCGTCACGGGGGAATACAATGAGCAGTTCTTC.

The genes are TRBV5-4 and TRBJ1-6, with a possible D match to TRBD1 (6 bases). CDR3 length: 16 amino acids. Trimming took 5 bases from V and 7 from J, leaving 19 bases between them. Germline V gene sequence: CDR1 SGHNT, CDR2 YYREEE (reference sequence). The CDR3, as DNA: TGTGCCAGCAGTTCCGCAACCCCGGGGGCAAATTCACCCCTCCACTTT. It encodes CASSSATPGANSPLHF. Using reference TRBV5-4 and TRBJ1-6 for the parts outside the CDR3, the full variable domain is ETGVTQSPTHLIKTRGQQVTLRCSSQSGHNTVSWYQQALGQGPQFIFQYYREEENGRGNFPPRFSGLQFPNYSSELNVNALELDDSALYLCASSSATPGANSPLHFGNGTRLTVT.

The chain combines TRBV6-6 with TRBJ1-2; maybe TRBD1 (5 bases). The CDR3 is made up of 13 amino acids. Trimming cost V 0 bases and J 8 bases, with 10 bases left between them. Germline CDR1 and CDR2: MNHNY and SVGAGI (reference sequence). In nucleotides, the CDR3 is TGTGCCAGCAGTTACTCGTTAGGGGAAGGCTACACCTTC. Encoded protein: CASSYSLGEGYTF.

This chain connects TRBV7-9 to TRBJ2-7, with D maybe TRBD2 (5 bases). Germline V gene sequence: CDR1 SEHNR, CDR2 FQNEAQ (reference sequence). V was shortened by 5 bases and J by 2 bases, with 13 bases between the two germline ends. This CDR3 has 14 amino acids. The CDR3 coding sequence is TGTGCCAGCAGCCCCCCGGGTAGCGCCTACGAGCAGTACTTC. Protein product: CASSPPGSAYEQYF.